This T cell receptor (beta chain) was captured by sequencing in a study of blood T cell repertoires in COVID-19. The CDR3 totals 12 residues. The germline V gene encodes CDR1 SGHAT and CDR2 FQNNGV. V was trimmed by 10 bases and J by 6 bases, leaving 15 bases between them. Only in-frame clones appear in the TCRdb table, and some are missing; sequencing was by immunoSEQ multiplex PCR. The repertoire includes about 440,000 clones, more than 70% of them detected once, and roughly 13% sits in the top ten. The clonotype was recovered from a woman between 45 and 65 years old with COVID-19, enrolled during active disease. The source material was peripheral blood. This chain connects TRBV11-2 to TRBJ1-1; D ambiguous. In DNA form, the CDR3 reads TGTGCCACCTCCTCCCAGAGCGCTGAAGCTTTCTTT. It specifies CATSSQSAEAFF.